A selection of T cell receptor beta chains follows, all from one sample in a study of blood T cell repertoires in COVID-19. TCRdb's table, derived via immunoSEQ multiplex PCR, lists solely in-frame clones and lacks some. The repertoire holds 400,000 to 550,000 clones, with 87% as singletons. Sequenced input: PBMCs or T cells enriched from blood (not recorded which). These receptors were collected from a woman between 18 and 30 years old with acute COVID-19. CDR3s include the opening cysteine and the closing phenylalanine or tryptophan. Each record gives: J gene, V gene, D gene, clone size, CDR3 protein, CDR3 DNA. D genes are given only for firm matches. Clone size, where shown, is once, few, many, or a class for clones that have expanded.

>TRBJ1-2|TRBV11-3|TRBD1|.
CASSYTGGSGYTF
TGTGCCAGCAGCTATACAGGGGGCAGTGGCTACACCTTC
>TRBJ1-5|TRBV11-2|.|.
CASSADRIHQPQHF
TGTGCCAGCAGCGCCGACAGAATTCATCAGCCCCAGCATTTT
>TRBJ2-7|TRBV7-2|.|.
CASSVRGTYEQYF
TGTGCCAGCAGCGTGCGGGGCACCTACGAGCAGTACTTC
>TRBJ2-7|TRBV6-1|.|.
CASSERYLIYEQYF
TGTGCCAGCAGTGAACGGTACCTTATCTACGAGCAGTACTTC
>TRBJ2-1|TRBV20-1|TRBD2|once
CSTTSVNEQFF
TGCAGTACTACTAGCGTCAATGAGCAGTTCTTC
>TRBJ1-4|TRBV7-9|TRBD1|once
CASSSTGTENEKLFF
TGTGCCAGCAGCTCGACCGGGACAGAAAATGAAAAACTGTTTTTT
>TRBJ1-1|TRBV18|.|once
CASSPVAERLMNTEAFF
TGTGCCAGCTCACCGGTAGCAGAAAGGCTAATGAACACTGAAGCTTTCTTT
>TRBJ1-2|TRBV30|.|.
CAWSVWGGSSGYTF
TGTGCCTGGAGTGTGTGGGGGGGCTCATCTGGCTACACCTTC
>TRBJ1-1|TRBV24-1|TRBD1|.
CATSDPQGTAFF
TGTGCCACCAGTGACCCACAGGGGACGGCTTTCTTT
>TRBJ2-3|TRBV27|.|.
CASSFMSGTDTQYF
TGTGCCAGCAGTTTTATGTCCGGCACAGATACGCAGTATTTT
>TRBJ1-2|TRBV29-1|.|.
CSVPRGGLGYGYTF
TGCAGCGTCCCCCGGGGGGGGCTAGGCTATGGCTACACCTTC
>TRBJ1-5|TRBV7-8|.|.
CASSLERGAVGNQPQHF
TGTGCCAGCAGCTTAGAGCGGGGGGCTGTGGGCAATCAGCCCCAGCATTTT
>TRBJ1-6|TRBV6-2/TRBV6-3|.|.
CASSYSGTKSRPLHF
TGTGCCAGCAGTTACTCCGGGACAAAGTCGAGACCCCTCCACTTT
>TRBJ2-2|TRBV4-3|.|.
CASSQAQGSTGELFF
TGCGCCAGCAGCCAAGCCCAGGGGAGCACCGGGGAGCTGTTTTTT
>TRBJ2-3|TRBV24-1|.|once
CATSGPGLDTDTQYF
TGTGCCACCAGTGGACCGGGACTGGACACAGATACGCAGTATTTT
>TRBJ1-1|TRBV6-5|.|.
CASSYSDQPGDTEAFF
TGTGCCAGCAGTTACTCCGATCAGCCAGGGGACACTGAAGCTTTCTTT
>TRBJ2-1|TRBV5-5|TRBD1|.
CASSLEDRGYNEQFF
TGTGCCAGCAGCTTGGAGGACAGGGGGTACAATGAGCAGTTCTTC
>TRBJ1-6|TRBV25-1|.|once
CASSEPGLTLSPLHF
TGTGCCAGCAGTGAACCAGGGTTGACTCTTTCACCCCTCCACTTT
>TRBJ1-2|TRBV7-9|TRBD1|.
CASSPGTGSYGYTF
TGTGCCAGCAGCCCAGGGACAGGGAGCTATGGCTACACCTTC
>TRBJ1-3|TRBV3-1/TRBV3-2|.|once
CASSQDNRGGSGNTIYF
TGTGCCAGCAGCCAAGATAATCGCGGGGGCTCTGGAAACACCATATATTTT
>TRBJ2-4|TRBV28|.|.
CASSLGVTKNIQYF
TGTGCCAGCAGTTTGGGCGTCACCAAAAACATTCAGTACTTC
>TRBJ1-4|TRBV5-1|.|.
CASSLDGGHEKLFF
TGCGCCAGCAGCTTGGACGGGGGGCATGAAAAACTGTTTTTT
>TRBJ1-5|TRBV6-5|.|.
CASSYSRPTPNQPQHF
TGTGCCAGCAGTTACTCGCGTCCTACCCCCAATCAGCCCCAGCATTTT
>TRBJ1-6|TRBV10-3|TRBD1|.
CATQNRGNNSPLHF
TGTGCCACGCAAAACAGGGGGAATAATTCACCCCTCCACTTT
>TRBJ2-7|TRBV10-3|.|.
CAIRATALSYEQYF
TGTGCCATCAGAGCGACAGCGCTTTCCTACGAGCAGTACTTC
>TRBJ2-5|TRBV7-3|.|.
CASSRTGQGETQYF
TGTGCCAGCAGCCGAACAGGGCAAGGAGAGACCCAGTACTTC
>TRBJ1-6|TRBV3-1/TRBV3-2|.|.
CASSQTGSDSPLHF
TGTGCCAGCAGCCAAACGGGAAGCGATTCACCCCTCCACTTT
>TRBJ1-2|TRBV2|.|.
CASIYETRILYGYTF
TGTGCCAGCATTTACGAAACCAGGATCCTTTATGGCTACACCTTC
>TRBJ2-7|TRBV27|TRBD1|.
CASSHTGTGNYEQYF
TGTGCCAGCAGTCATACTGGGACAGGGAACTACGAGCAGTACTTC
>TRBJ1-1|TRBV7-9|TRBD1|.
CASSRPGGTEAFF
TGTGCCAGCAGCAGGCCAGGGGGCACTGAAGCTTTCTTT
>TRBJ2-5|TRBV3-1/TRBV3-2|TRBD1|.
CASSQQGAGETQYF
TGTGCCAGCAGCCAACAGGGGGCAGGGGAGACCCAGTACTTC
>TRBJ1-4|TRBV28|TRBD1|.
CASVTGSVEKLFF
TGTGCCAGTGTGACAGGGTCTGTCGAAAAACTGTTTTTT
>TRBJ2-3|TRBV9|TRBD2|.
CASSVGVGTSGTDTQYF
TGTGCCAGCAGCGTAGGGGTTGGCACTAGCGGCACAGATACGCAGTATTTT
>TRBJ2-1|TRBV27|.|.
CASMRGLNEQFF
TGTGCCAGCATGCGGGGGCTGAATGAGCAGTTCTTC
>TRBJ1-5|TRBV10-3|.|.
CAISDLRVGQPQHF
TGTGCCATCAGTGATTTGAGGGTCGGACAGCCCCAGCATTTT
>TRBJ2-1|TRBV29-1|TRBD2|.
CSAEAGASVGSEQFF
TGCAGCGCAGAAGCGGGGGCCTCGGTCGGGAGTGAGCAGTTCTTC
>TRBJ1-5|TRBV28|TRBD1|.
CASSSRRGFDQPQHF
TGTGCCAGCAGTTCGCGCAGGGGGTTCGATCAGCCCCAGCATTTT
>TRBJ2-5|TRBV20-1|TRBD2|.
CSASDRAGVDETQYF
TGCAGTGCTAGTGACCGAGCGGGGGTGGACGAGACCCAGTACTTC
>TRBJ2-1|TRBV18|.|.
CASSPPGPSSYNEQFF
TGTGCCAGCTCACCACCGGGGCCGAGCTCCTACAATGAGCAGTTCTTC
>TRBJ1-1|TRBV7-6|.|.
CASSPQGNTEAFF
TGTGCCAGCAGCCCTCAGGGGAACACTGAAGCTTTCTTT
>TRBJ1-2|TRBV7-2|.|.
CASSFRVGGYTF
TGTGCCAGCAGCTTTCGGGTTGGAGGCTACACCTTC
>TRBJ2-7|TRBV21-1|.|.
CASSTTLAYEQYF
TGTGCCAGCAGCACCACACTAGCCTACGAGCAGTACTTC
>TRBJ1-2|TRBV6-1|TRBD1|.
CASSDRGQGEGYTF
TGTGCCAGCAGTGACAGGGGACAGGGGGAAGGCTACACCTTC
>TRBJ2-7|TRBV12-3/TRBV12-4|.|.
CASSQEDSYEQYF
TGTGCCAGCAGTCAAGAAGACAGCTACGAGCAGTACTTC
>TRBJ2-2|TRBV11-2|.|.
CASSSLGTGGELFF
TGTGCCAGCAGCTCCCTCGGGACTGGCGGGGAGCTGTTTTTT
>TRBJ2-5|TRBV6-5|.|.
CASSYSYWEETQYF
TGTGCCAGCAGTTACTCGTACTGGGAGGAGACCCAGTACTTC
>TRBJ1-1|TRBV13|.|.
CASSLGLGDTEAFF
TGTGCCAGCAGCTTGGGGTTAGGGGACACTGAAGCTTTCTTT
>TRBJ1-5|TRBV3-1/TRBV3-2|TRBD1|.
CASSQTDRGGRQPQHF
TGTGCCAGCAGCCAAACAGACAGGGGTGGTCGTCAGCCCCAGCATTTT
>TRBJ1-1|TRBV3-1/TRBV3-2|.|few
CASSQVGGAEAFF
TGTGCCAGCAGCCAAGTAGGAGGGGCTGAAGCTTTCTTT
>TRBJ2-7|TRBV23-1|.|.
CASSQEGTRTLTYEQYF
TGCGCCAGCAGTCAAGAGGGTACTCGGACCCTTACCTACGAGCAGTACTTC
>TRBJ2-2|TRBV15|.|few
CATSSALPGQTIGELFF
TGTGCCACCAGCAGTGCATTACCGGGACAAACTATCGGGGAGCTGTTTTTT
>TRBJ2-6|TRBV30|.|.
CASWSSGANVLTF
TGTGCCTCGTGGAGCTCTGGGGCCAACGTCCTGACTTTC
>TRBJ1-3|TRBV2|.|.
CASSDNGRAVGTIYF
TGTGCCAGCAGTGATAACGGCAGGGCCGTGGGTACCATATATTTT
>TRBJ1-6|TRBV18|TRBD1|few
CASSRTGHNSPLHF
TGTGCCAGCTCACGGACAGGCCATAATTCACCCCTCCACTTT
>TRBJ2-3|TRBV4-1|.|once
CASSQTPGRDTDTQYF
TGCGCCAGCAGCCAAACCCCTGGGCGGGACACAGATACGCAGTATTTT